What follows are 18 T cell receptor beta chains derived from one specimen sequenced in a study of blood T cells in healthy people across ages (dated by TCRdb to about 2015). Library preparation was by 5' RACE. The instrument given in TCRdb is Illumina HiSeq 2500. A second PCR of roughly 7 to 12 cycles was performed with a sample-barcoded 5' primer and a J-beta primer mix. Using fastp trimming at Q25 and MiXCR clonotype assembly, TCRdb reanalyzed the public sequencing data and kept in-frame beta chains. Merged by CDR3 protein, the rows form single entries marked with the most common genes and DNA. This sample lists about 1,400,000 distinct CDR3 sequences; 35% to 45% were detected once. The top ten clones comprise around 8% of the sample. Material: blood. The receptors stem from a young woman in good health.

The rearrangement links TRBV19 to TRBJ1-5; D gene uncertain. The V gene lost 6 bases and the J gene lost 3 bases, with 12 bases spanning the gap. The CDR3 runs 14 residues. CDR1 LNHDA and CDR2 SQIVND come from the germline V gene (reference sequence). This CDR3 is CASSLGFPNQPQHF. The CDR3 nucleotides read TGTGCCAGTAGCTTAGGGTTTCCCAATCAGCCCCAGCATTTT. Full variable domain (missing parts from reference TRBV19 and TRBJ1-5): DGGITQSPKYLFRKEGQNVTLSCEQNLNHDAMYWYRQDPGQGLRLIYYSQIVNDFQKGDIAEGYSVSREKKESFPLTVTSAQKNPTAFYLCASSLGFPNQPQHFGDGTRLSIL.

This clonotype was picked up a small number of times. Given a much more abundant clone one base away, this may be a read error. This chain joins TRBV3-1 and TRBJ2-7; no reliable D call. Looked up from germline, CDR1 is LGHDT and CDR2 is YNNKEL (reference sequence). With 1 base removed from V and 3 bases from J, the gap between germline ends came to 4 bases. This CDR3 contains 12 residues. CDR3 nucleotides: TGTGCCAGCAGCCAAGTCTACTACGAGCAGTACTTC. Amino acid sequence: CASSQVYYEQYF.

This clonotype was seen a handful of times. The CDR3 is CASTLGGPSYNEQFF. CDR3 nucleotides: TGTGCCAGCACACTAGGGGGCCCCTCCTACAATGAGCAGTTCTTC. V gene TRBV6-2 or TRBV6-3 combines with J gene TRBJ2-1; 7 bases fit TRBD1. J lost 0 bases, V lost 7 bases, and 6 bases had no gene match. CDR1 is MNHEY, CDR2 SVGEGT, per germline. This CDR3 region has 15 residues.

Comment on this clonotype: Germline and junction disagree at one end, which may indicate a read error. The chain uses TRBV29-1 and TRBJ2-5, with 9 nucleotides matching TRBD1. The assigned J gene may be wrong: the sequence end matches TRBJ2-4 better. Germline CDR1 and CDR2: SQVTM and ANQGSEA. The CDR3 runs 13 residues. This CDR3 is CGVERGQGDIQYF. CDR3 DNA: TGCGGCGTTGAAAGGGGACAGGGCGACATTCAGTACTTC.

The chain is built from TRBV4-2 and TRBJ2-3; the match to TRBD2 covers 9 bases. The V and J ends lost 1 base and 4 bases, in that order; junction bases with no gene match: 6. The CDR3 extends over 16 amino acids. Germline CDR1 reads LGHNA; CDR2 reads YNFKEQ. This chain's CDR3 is CASSQARGGLADTQYF. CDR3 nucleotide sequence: TGTGCCAGCAGCCAAGCGCGGGGGGGCCTCGCAGATACGCAGTATTTT.

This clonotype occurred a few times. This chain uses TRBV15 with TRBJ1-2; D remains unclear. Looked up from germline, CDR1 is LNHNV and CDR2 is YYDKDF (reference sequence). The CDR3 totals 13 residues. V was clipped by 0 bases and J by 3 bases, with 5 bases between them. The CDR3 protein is CATSRDWDYGYTF. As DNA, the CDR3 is TGTGCCACCAGCAGAGATTGGGACTATGGCTACACCTTC.

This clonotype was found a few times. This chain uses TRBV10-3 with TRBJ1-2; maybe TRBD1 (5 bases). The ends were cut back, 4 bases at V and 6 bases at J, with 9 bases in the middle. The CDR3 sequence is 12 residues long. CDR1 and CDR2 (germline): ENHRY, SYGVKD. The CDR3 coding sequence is TGTGCCATCAGTGCCGGGACCGATGGCTACACCTTC. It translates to CAISAGTDGYTF.

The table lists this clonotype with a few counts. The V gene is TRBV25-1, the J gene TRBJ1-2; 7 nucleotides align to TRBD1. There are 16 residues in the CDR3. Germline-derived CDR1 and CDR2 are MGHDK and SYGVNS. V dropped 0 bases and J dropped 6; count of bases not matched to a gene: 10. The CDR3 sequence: CASSEYFGTATNGYTF. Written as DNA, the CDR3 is TGTGCCAGCAGTGAATATTTTGGGACAGCGACAAATGGCTACACCTTC.

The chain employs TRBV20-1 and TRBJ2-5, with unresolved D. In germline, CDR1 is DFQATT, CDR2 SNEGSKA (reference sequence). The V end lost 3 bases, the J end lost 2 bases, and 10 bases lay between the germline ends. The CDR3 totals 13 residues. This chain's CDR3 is CSASQRGQETQYF. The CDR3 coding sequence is TGCAGTGCTAGCCAGCGCGGACAAGAGACCCAGTACTTC.

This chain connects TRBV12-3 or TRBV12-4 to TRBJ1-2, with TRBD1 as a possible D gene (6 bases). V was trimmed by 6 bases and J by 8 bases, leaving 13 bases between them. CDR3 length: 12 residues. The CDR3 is CASSPQGWGYTF. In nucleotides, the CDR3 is TGTGCCAGCAGCCCACAGGGTTGGGGCTACACCTTC.

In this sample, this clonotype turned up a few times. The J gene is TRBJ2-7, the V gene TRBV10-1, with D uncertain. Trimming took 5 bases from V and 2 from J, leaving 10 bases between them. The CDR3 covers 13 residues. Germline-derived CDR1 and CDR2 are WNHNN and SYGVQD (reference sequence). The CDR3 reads CASSIDRTYEQYF. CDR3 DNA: TGCGCCAGCAGTATAGATAGGACCTACGAGCAGTACTTC.

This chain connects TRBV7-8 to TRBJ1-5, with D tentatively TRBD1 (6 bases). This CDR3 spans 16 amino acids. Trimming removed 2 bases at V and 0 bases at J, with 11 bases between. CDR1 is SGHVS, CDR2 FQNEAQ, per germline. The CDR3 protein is CASSLRDNLSNQPQHF. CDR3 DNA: TGTGCCAGCAGCTTAAGGGACAACCTTAGCAATCAGCCCCAGCATTTT.

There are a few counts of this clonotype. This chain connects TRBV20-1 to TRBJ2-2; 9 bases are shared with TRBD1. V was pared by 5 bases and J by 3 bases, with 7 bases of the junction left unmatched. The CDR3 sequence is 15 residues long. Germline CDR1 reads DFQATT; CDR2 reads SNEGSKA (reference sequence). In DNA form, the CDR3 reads TGCAGTGCTGGGGAATGGACAGGGGACACCGGGGAGCTGTTTTTT. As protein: CSAGEWTGDTGELFF.

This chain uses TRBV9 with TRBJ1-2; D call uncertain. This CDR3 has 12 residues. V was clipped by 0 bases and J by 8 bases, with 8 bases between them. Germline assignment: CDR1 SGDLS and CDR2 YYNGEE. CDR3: CASSVVTEGYTF. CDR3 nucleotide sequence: TGTGCCAGCAGCGTAGTAACAGAAGGCTACACCTTC.

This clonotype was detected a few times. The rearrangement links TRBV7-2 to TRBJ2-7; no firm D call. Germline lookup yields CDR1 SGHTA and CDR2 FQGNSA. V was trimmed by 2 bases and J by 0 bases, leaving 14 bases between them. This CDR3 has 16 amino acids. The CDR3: CASSLPDPGLSYEQYF. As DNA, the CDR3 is TGTGCCAGCAGCTTACCTGACCCCGGCCTCTCCTACGAGCAGTACTTC.

DNA for the CDR3: TGTGCCAGCAGCTCCCGACTGACCCCTAACTACGAGCAGTACTTC. Amino acid sequence: CASSSRLTPNYEQYF. The genes are TRBV7-2 and TRBJ2-7, with no clear D. Between the trimmed V and J ends, which lost 4 bases and 3 bases, there was a span of 16 bases. The CDR3 totals 15 residues. Germline V gene data show CDR1 as SGHTA and CDR2 as FQGNSA.

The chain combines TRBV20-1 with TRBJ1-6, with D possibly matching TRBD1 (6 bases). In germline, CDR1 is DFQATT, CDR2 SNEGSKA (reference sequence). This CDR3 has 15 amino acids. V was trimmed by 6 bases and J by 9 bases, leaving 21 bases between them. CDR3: CSANERGALSSPLHF. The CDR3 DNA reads TGCAGTGCAAACGAGCGGGGGGCGCTAAGTTCACCCCTCCACTTT.

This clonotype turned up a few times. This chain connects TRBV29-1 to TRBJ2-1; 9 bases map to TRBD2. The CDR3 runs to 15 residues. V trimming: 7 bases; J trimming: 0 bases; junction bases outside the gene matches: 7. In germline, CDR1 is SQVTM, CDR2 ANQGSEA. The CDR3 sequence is CSATSSGSSYNEQFF. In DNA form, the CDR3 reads TGCAGCGCTACGAGTAGCGGGAGCTCCTACAATGAGCAGTTCTTC.